There are a few counts of the clone carrying this T cell receptor beta chain. Antigen specificity is unknown. This sample is part of a study of vaccination effects on CD4 cells after COVID-19. The germline V gene encodes CDR1 SEHNR and CDR2 FQNEAQ (reference sequence). The V and J ends lost 0 bases and 4 bases respectively, with 9 bases between them. The CDR3 length is 14 residues. Pools of viral peptides were used by the ViraFEST assay to expand antigen-specific CD4+ T cells ahead of sequencing. Following a 10-day culture, CD4+ T cells were purified. Sometime from March through December 2020, the person acquired a SARS-CoV-2 infection that PCR confirmed. The method was immunoSEQ multiplex PCR; TCRdb's version includes in-frame clones alone and lacks a portion of them. The table records 63,000 or so clones, roughly 73% of them present only once.

The sequence came from a human donor who had a prior SARS-CoV-2 infection. The chain carries TRBV7-9 and TRBJ2-5; tentatively, D is TRBD1 (6 bases). The source material was CD4+ T cells from PBMCs cultured with HIV peptides, sampled before COVID-19 vaccination. Specified subset: HIV-1 Nef peptide pool negative control/reference culture. The CDR3 DNA reads TGTGCCAGCAGCTTAGCGGGGGCACCAGAGACCCAGTACTTC. Its protein is CASSLAGAPETQYF.